This entry lists 27 T cell receptor beta chains sequenced from one sample in a study of cytotoxic CD8 clonotypes in ibrutinib-treated CLL. Data came from immunoSEQ multiplex PCR; TCRdb stores just in-frame clones and leaves some out. In the table there are under 300,000 clones, 70% of which are singletons. This sample comprised PBMCs, obtained after 24 months of ibrutinib treatment. These receptors originate from a human donor with chronic lymphocytic leukemia.

This chain connects TRBV28 to TRBJ2-5; 7 bases agree with TRBD1. Per germline, CDR1 MDHEN and CDR2 SYDVKM. The CDR3 contains 16 residues. After removal of 7 bases from V and 5 bases from J, the junction contained 16 bases not matched to a gene. The CDR3 DNA sequence: TGTGCCAGCAACCCCTCGACAGGGAAGGGAAGGGAGACCCAGTACTTC. Translating gives CASNPSTGKGRETQYF.

V usage is TRBV30 and J usage is TRBJ2-1; D gene ambiguous. CDR1 is GTSNPN, CDR2 SVGIG, per germline (reference sequence). The CDR3 consists of 14 residues. The V and J ends lost 0 bases and 5 bases respectively, with 11 bases between them. In nucleotides, the CDR3 is TGTGCCTGGAGTGTTAATTTAATGAACAATGAGCAGTTCTTC. It encodes CAWSVNLMNNEQFF.

V is TRBV20-1 and J is TRBJ1-2; D call uncertain. This CDR3 has 11 residues. CDR1 DFQATT and CDR2 SNEGSKA come from the germline V gene (reference sequence). The V and J ends lost 5 bases and 4 bases respectively, with 8 bases between them. In nucleotides, the CDR3 is TGCAGTGCTTCGGACGGCTATGGCTACACCTTC. It codes for CSASDGYGYTF.

In this sample, this clone is medium-sized. The J gene is TRBJ2-1, the V gene TRBV2, with TRBD2 identical over 14 bases. Germline V gives CDR1 SNHLY, CDR2 FYNNEI. V gave up 6 bases and J gave up 10 bases; unmatched junction bases: 5. This CDR3 has 14 residues. CDR3 nucleotides: TGTGCCAGCAGGACTAGCGGGAGGGTGGGAGAGCAGTTCTTC. Its translation is CASRTSGRVGEQFF.

The CDR3 sequence: CASSLDRVSEKLFF. Here the CDR3 DNA reads TGTGCCAGCAGCTTGGACAGGGTGTCCGAAAAACTGTTTTTT. The genes are TRBV5-6 and TRBJ1-4; D might be TRBD1 (6 bases). V was cut by 0 bases and J by 8 bases, with 11 bases left in between. Germline V gene sequence: CDR1 SGHDT, CDR2 YYEEEE. The CDR3 has 14 residues.

CDR3 DNA: TGTGCCTGGAGGCAGGGCGCCAGCTCCTACAATGAGCAGTTCTTC. It translates to CAWRQGASSYNEQFF. This rearrangement joins TRBV30 to TRBJ2-1; D might be TRBD1 (5 bases). Trimming pared 3 bases from V and 0 bases from J, leaving 12 bases between. Germline CDR1 reads GTSNPN; CDR2 reads SVGIG (reference sequence). The CDR3 extends over 15 amino acids. Complete variable domain (other parts from reference TRBV30 and TRBJ2-1): SQTIHQWPATLVQPVGSPLSLECTVEGTSNPNLYWYRQAAGRGLQLLFYSVGIGQISSEVPQNLSASRPQDRQFILSSKKLLLSDSGFYLCAWRQGASSYNEQFFGPGTRLTVL.

A few counts support this clone. The chain joins TRBV9 to TRBJ1-2; D possibly corresponds to TRBD1 (5 bases). The CDR3 sequence is 15 residues long. The V end lost 3 bases, the J end lost 3 bases, and 15 bases lay between the germline ends. CDR1 SGDLS and CDR2 YYNGEE come from the germline V gene. CDR3 sequence (DNA): TGTGCCAGCAGCGAGTACGCCGGGACGGACTATGGCTACACCTTC. Translated: CASSEYAGTDYGYTF.

This clone appeared once. The chain has TRBV4-2 and TRBJ2-3; D unresolved. The germline V gene has CDR1 LGHNA and CDR2 YNFKEQ. Trimming took off 0 bases at V and 2 bases at J, with 9 bases between the two ends. This CDR3 region has 15 residues. The CDR3: CASSQDSLYTDTQYF. CDR3 DNA sequence: TGTGCCAGCAGCCAAGATTCACTCTACACAGATACGCAGTATTTT.

The chain is built from TRBV29-1 and TRBJ2-7; 9 bases match TRBD2. Germline CDR1 is SQVTM and CDR2 is ANQGSEA. V lost 4 bases to trimming and J lost 2 bases; unmatched junction nucleotides: 6. The length of the CDR3 is 14 residues. The CDR3 nucleotides are TGCAGCGTTGGGGGTCTAGCGGGGACCTACGAGCAGTACTTC. The encoded protein is CSVGGLAGTYEQYF.

The chain has TRBV7-2 and TRBJ2-2, with 7 bases that match TRBD1. CDR1 and CDR2 from the germline V gene are SGHTA and FQGNSA. The CDR3 extends over 15 amino acids. The ends lost 5 bases at V and 1 base at J; junction bases unmatched: 4. The chain's CDR3 is CASSPRTGNTGELFF. DNA of the CDR3: TGTGCCAGCAGCCCGAGGACAGGGAACACCGGGGAGCTGTTTTTT.

This chain connects TRBV7-9 to TRBJ2-1; 13 positions agree with TRBD2. J was trimmed by 6 bases and V by 3 bases; bases with no gene match: 2. The germline CDR1 and CDR2 sequences are SEHNR and FQNEAQ (reference sequence). The CDR3 loop spans 15 amino acids. The CDR3 DNA reads as TGTGCCAGCAGCTTTGGGACTAGCGGGATCAATGAGCAGTTCTTC. Amino acid sequence: CASSFGTSGINEQFF. The variable domain in full, with the rest retrieved from reference TRBV7-9 and TRBJ2-1, is DTGVSQNPRHKITKRGQNVTFRCDPISEHNRLYWYRQTLGQGPEFLTYFQNEAQLEKSRLLSDRFSAERPKGSFSTLEIQRTEQGDSAMYLCASSFGTSGINEQFFGPGTRLTVL.

The chain carries TRBV20-1 and TRBJ2-1; D not resolved. V shed 1 base and J shed 13 bases, with 11 bases lying between them. Germline lookup yields CDR1 DFQATT and CDR2 SNEGSKA (reference sequence). The CDR3 totals 11 residues. The CDR3 is CSARVAQEQFF. The CDR3 region has the DNA TGCAGTGCTAGAGTGGCACAAGAACAGTTCTTC.

This clone was seen only once. This sequence joins TRBV21-1 and TRBJ2-3; the D call of TRBD1 is as the table states it, not checked on the DNA. TRBV21-1 is annotated as a pseudogene. This CDR3 has 16 amino acids. The CDR3 is CASSRGPSPDTDTQYF. CDR3 sequence (DNA): TGTGCCAGCTCTAGGGGGCCGAGCCCAGACACAGATACGCAGTATTTT.

This rearrangement joins TRBV11-3 to TRBJ2-7; 7 bases fit TRBD2. The CDR3 totals 14 residues. V was clipped by 6 bases and J by 4 bases; unmatched bases: 9. Germline CDR1 reads SGHNT; CDR2 reads YENEEA. The CDR3 here is CASSPTSPSYEQYF. Here the CDR3 DNA reads TGTGCCAGCAGTCCGACTAGCCCCTCTTACGAGCAGTACTTC.

This chain connects TRBV29-1 to TRBJ2-7; no firm D call. The CDR3 runs to 11 residues. Germline CDR1 reads SQVTM; CDR2 reads ANQGSEA. Trimming pared 5 bases from V and 5 bases from J, leaving 10 bases between. The CDR3 DNA reads as TGCAGCGTTCTGGTGTGGGACGAGCAGTACTTC. As protein: CSVLVWDEQYF.

V is TRBV2 and J is TRBJ2-7, with D perhaps assigned TRBD1 or TRBD2 (6 bases each). This CDR3 spans 14 amino acids. CDR1 and CDR2 (germline): SNHLY, FYNNEI. V lost 7 bases and J lost 7, with 20 bases in between. CDR3 sequence reads: CASKEGGGPGEQYF. For the CDR3, the DNA is TGTGCCAGCAAGGAAGGGGGAGGCCCGGGGGAGCAGTACTTC.

The chain combines TRBV7-3 with TRBJ2-3; TRBD2 aligns across 10 bases. From germline, CDR1 is SGHTA and CDR2 FQGTGA. The CDR3 runs to 16 residues. With 0 bases clipped from V and 4 bases from J, the junction kept 4 bases outside the gene matches. CDR3 DNA sequence: TGTGCCAGCAGCTTAACACTAGCGGGACCCGCAGATACGCAGTATTTT. Translated: CASSLTLAGPADTQYF.

V and J are TRBV14 and TRBJ1-3; D not certain. The CDR3 is 13 amino acids. V lost 2 bases and J 1 base, leaving 3 bases between the germline ends. The germline CDR1 and CDR2 sequences are SGHDN and FVKESK. CDR3 coding DNA: TGTGCCAGCAGCCAAAGATCTGGAAACACCATATATTTT. Translation gives CASSQRSGNTIYF.

This sequence joins TRBV27 and TRBJ2-1; TRBD2 agrees at 7 bases. The CDR3 totals 14 residues. The ends lost 6 bases at V and 6 bases at J; junction bases unmatched: 8. From germline, CDR1 is MNHEY and CDR2 SMNVEV (reference sequence). The DNA for the CDR3 is TGTGCCAGCAGGGGTACTAGCGCCCTCAATGAGCAGTTCTTC. Protein sequence: CASRGTSALNEQFF.

This sequence joins TRBV15 and TRBJ1-5; D is unclear. Trimming left V 2 bases short and J 1 base short, with 9 bases between. CDR1 is LNHNV, CDR2 YYDKDF, per germline (reference sequence). This CDR3 has 15 residues. The CDR3, as DNA: TGTGCCACCAGCAGATTGGGGAACAGCAATCAGCCCCAGCATTTT. Amino acid sequence: CATSRLGNSNQPQHF.

This clone was seen only once. The J gene is TRBJ2-3, the V gene TRBV19; D gene unclear. Germline CDR1 LNHDA, CDR2 SQIVND (reference sequence). CDR3 length: 13 residues. V dropped 7 bases and J dropped 4 bases, with 12 bases sitting between them. The CDR3 DNA sequence: TGTGCCAGTAATATTGGAGTCGCAGATACGCAGTATTTT. This sequence encodes CASNIGVADTQYF.

This clone was detected only a few times. V usage is TRBV4-2 and J usage is TRBJ2-2, with D possibly being TRBD1 (6 bases). This CDR3 comprises 15 residues. CDR1 LGHNA and CDR2 YNFKEQ come from the germline V gene. Trimming removed 1 base from V and 6 bases from J, with 12 bases in between. CDR3 residues: CASSQALGASGELFF. The CDR3, as DNA: TGTGCCAGCAGCCAAGCTTTGGGGGCTTCCGGGGAGCTGTTTTTT.

The chain links TRBV27 to TRBJ2-1; 8 bases fit TRBD1. The V gene end was trimmed by 2 bases and the J gene end by 6 bases; junction bases not matched to a gene: 6. Germline assignment: CDR1 MNHEY and CDR2 SMNVEV (reference sequence). The CDR3 spans 15 residues. CDR3 nucleotides: TGTGCCAGCAGTTTAAGACAGGGGCTGAGCAATGAGCAGTTCTTC. As protein: CASSLRQGLSNEQFF.

The CDR3 DNA follows: TGTGCCAGCTCACCATCAATTATAGCGGGGACGAACACCGGGGAGCTGTTTTTT. It is translated as CASSPSIIAGTNTGELFF. The V and J genes are TRBV18 and TRBJ2-2, with 8 nucleotides matching TRBD2. Germline-derived CDR1 and CDR2 are KGHSH and LQKENI. V was clipped by 2 bases and J by 0 bases; unmatched bases: 8. This CDR3 contains 18 residues.

J is TRBJ2-1 and V is TRBV19, with D maybe TRBD2 (5 bases). Germline values: CDR1 LNHDA, CDR2 SQIVND (reference sequence). The length of the CDR3 is 14 residues. Trimming left V 5 bases short and J 2 bases short, with 10 bases between. In nucleotides, the CDR3 is TGTGCCAGTAGTGTGACTACCACCTACAATGAGCAGTTCTTC. This codes for CASSVTTTYNEQFF.

The chain links TRBV4-3 to TRBJ1-6; the D is unclear. Germline loops: CDR1 LGHNA, CDR2 YSLEER. This CDR3 region has 15 residues. The V and J ends lost 3 bases and 5 bases respectively, with 11 bases between them. The CDR3 DNA sequence: TGCGCCAGCAGCCAGGAGGGCCTCAATAATTCACCCCTCCACTTT. It encodes CASSQEGLNNSPLHF.

The gene calls are TRBV6-5 and TRBJ2-7; 11 bases are a match to TRBD2. There are 13 residues in the CDR3. From germline, CDR1 is MNHEY and CDR2 SVGAGI. The ends lost 4 bases at V and 4 bases at J; junction bases unmatched: 0. The CDR3 loop reads CASSLAGGYEQYF. In DNA form, the CDR3 reads TGTGCCAGCAGTTTAGCGGGAGGGTACGAGCAGTACTTC.